This record concerns one T cell receptor beta chain sequence. The target antigen is unknown. This sample is part of a study of shared clonotypes between healthy human individuals. Study details: The study used three CD4 naive, three CD4 memory, two CD8 naive and one CD8 memory plate per donor.

V lost 0 bases and J lost 5; bases outside the gene matches: 10. The CDR3 has 16 amino acids. Per germline, CDR1 ENHRY and CDR2 SYGVKD. General study points: Investigators collected only blood, and repertoires in tissues likely differ. Some clonotypes were shared by all four sorted-subset donors, while others were not shared. The non-shared ones had lower generation probabilities than the shared ones.

Assay used: immunoSEQ multiplex PCR; TCRdb lists only in-frame clones, some missing. Counted here are more than 550,000 clones, 90% occurring once; the ten biggest clones make up less than 40%. The origin of this receptor is a young man in good health. Some clones in this sample may be carry-over from other donors' samples. The rearrangement joins TRBV10-3 to TRBJ2-7; 7 bases line up with TRBD1. Material: memory CD8+ T cells from PBMCs. Described subset: CD45RO+ cells pooled with CCR7-negative TemRA cells. CDR3 amino acids: CAISESLAGGIHEQYF. CDR3 sequence (DNA): TGTGCCATCAGTGAGTCGTTAGCAGGGGGTATTCACGAGCAGTACTTC.